What follows describes a single TCR beta chain. Antigen specificity is unknown. Sequencing was performed with immunoSEQ multiplex PCR; in TCRdb, only in-frame clones are kept and a portion is missing. The table records 65,000 to 75,000 clones, approximately 84% of them present only once. The data were obtained in a study of OX40 agonist ivuxolimab in advanced cancers. Study in general: At 0.01 to 10 mg/kg, ivuxolimab was administered intravenously to patients every 2 weeks. Every patient in dose escalation had hepatocellular carcinoma, melanoma, renal cell or head and neck cancer.

General study points: Clonal expansion from baseline to week 6 occurred in both CD4+ and CD8+ T cells. Mean expanded clone counts were higher in CD8+ than CD4+ T cells.

Looked up from germline, CDR1 is MGHRA and CDR2 is YSYEKL. With V trimmed by 5 bases and J by 5 bases, 7 bases remained unmatched. There are 15 residues in the CDR3. The rearrangement links TRBV4-1 to TRBJ2-2, with 8 positions matching TRBD1. The sequencing used CD4+ or CD8+ T cells sorted from blood, collected in a trial of the OX40 agonist ivuxolimab. The origin of this receptor is an adult with an advanced solid tumor such as melanoma, head and neck, liver or kidney cancer. The CDR3 DNA follows: TGCGCCAGCAGCGGTCAGGGGGCGGGAACCGGGGAGCTGTTTTTT. Translating gives CASSGQGAGTGELFF.